This T cell receptor (beta chain) is drawn from a study of blood T cell repertoires in COVID-19. For the study at large: Collection of acute and convalescent COVID-19 samples took place in the United States, Italy and Spain.

The CDR3 consists of 15 residues. Germline V gives CDR1 MNHEY, CDR2 SMNVEV (reference sequence). Trimming shortened V by 3 bases and J by 4 bases, and 15 bases separated the two germline ends. This table comes from immunoSEQ multiplex PCR, and its TCRdb copy is limited to in-frame clones, with some not included. Among almost 70,000 clones listed, over 70% were seen once. Sequencing input: peripheral blood. This clonotype was sampled from a man between 60 and 75 years old with acute or convalescent COVID-19. V gene TRBV27 combines with J gene TRBJ1-2; tentatively, D is TRBD1 (6 bases). The DNA of the CDR3 is TGTGCCAGCAGTTTGCGTAAAGGGGGGGGCTATGGCTACACCTTC. This gives the protein CASSLRKGGGYGYTF.